The entry below gives a single TCR beta chain sequence along with its context. The sample is drawn from a study of blood T cell repertoires in COVID-19. Study as a whole: The samples span acute and convalescent COVID-19 from the United States, Italy and Spain. PBMCs, B-cell-depleted T cells, or T cells provided the cDNA or gDNA that made up the material.

In the original processing: Estimation of nucleated cell counts relied on the amplification of reference gene primers. Sequenced by immunoSEQ multiplex PCR; TCRdb stores in-frame clones only, minus some. That table furnishes V, J and clone size, whereas the DNA furnished D and trimming. The sample records 60,000 to 85,000 clones, about 74% being singletons. Trimming left V 4 bases short and J 1 base short, with 7 bases between. Germline V lookup: CDR1 SNHLY, CDR2 FYNNEI. This CDR3 is built from 14 residues. Sequencing was carried out using peripheral blood. V usage is TRBV2 and J usage is TRBJ2-2; D perhaps matches TRBD2 (5 bases). This sequence was found in a human donor with acute or convalescent COVID-19. The donor label of this sample is uncertain. CDR3: CASSVRGNTGELFF. The CDR3 DNA reads TGTGCCAGCAGTGTTCGGGGGAACACCGGGGAGCTGTTTTTT. The full variable domain, with the rest looked up from reference TRBV2 and TRBJ2-2, is EPEVTQTPSHQVTQMGQEVILRCVPISNHLYFYWYRQILGQKVEFLVSFYNNEISEKSEIFDDQFSVERPDGSNFTLKIRSTKLEDSAMYFCASSVRGNTGELFFGEGSRLTVL.